Listed below are T cell receptor beta chains from one sample, sequenced in a study of T-cell memory formation after mild COVID-19. Each CDR3 protein gets one entry after TCRdb re-called the 5' RACE reads with MiXCR. The profile shows approximately 300,000 distinct CDR3 sequences, approximately 19% of them singletons. Sequencing used PBMCs or a T cell subset sorted from them (not recorded which). The receptor set was obtained from a man aged 18 to 30 who had mild COVID-19 (a few samples of this study predate the infection). Cell type and time point are not known. CDR3s include the opening cysteine and the closing phenylalanine or tryptophan.

TRBV20-1,TRBJ2-5,CSATKATQYF
TRBV10-3,TRBJ1-1,CAIRGAGGMNTEAFF
TRBV4-1,TRBJ2-1,CASSQKGVAGSYNEQFF
TRBV6-5,TRBJ1-2,CASSYSTGVYGYTF
TRBV20-1,TRBJ1-2,CSALRGTAGDGYTF
TRBV7-8,TRBJ2-3,CASSSVLGSDTQYF
TRBV5-1,TRBJ1-1,CASSLPRTAGNTEAFF
TRBV12-3/TRBV12-4,TRBJ2-3,CASSLASDSTQYF
TRBV7-9,TRBJ1-2,CASSFGRGGAYGYTF
TRBV29-1,TRBJ2-1,CSVEERDYEQFF
TRBV7-7,TRBJ2-7,CASSFSRGYEQYF
TRBV6-5,TRBJ2-1,CASSYRTGGRYFQGEQFF
TRBV7-2,TRBJ2-5,CASSLVSGGQGEETQYF
TRBV7-2,TRBJ1-1,CASSSRGGGVPMNTEAFF
TRBV20-1,TRBJ1-5,CSAQTGLNQPQHF
TRBV20-1,TRBJ1-5,CSDQPQHF
TRBV4-1,TRBJ2-2,CASSPREGGYGELFF
TRBV7-2,TRBJ2-3,CASSSVQGGKSTDTQYF
TRBV20-1,TRBJ2-2,CSAPVVWGSNTGELFF
TRBV6-1,TRBJ2-1,CASSGDPGQGSDEQFF
TRBV15,TRBJ2-2,CATSRERTGELFF
TRBV11-2,TRBJ2-2,CASSFLASTGELFF
TRBV27,TRBJ2-2,CASSRPGGTGELFF
TRBV5-4,TRBJ2-3,CASSEGTVTDTQYF
TRBV6-6,TRBJ1-2,CASSYVSNYGYTF
TRBV5-1,TRBJ2-3,CASSRTGIGSDTQYF
TRBV5-1,TRBJ1-6,CASSLGTGGSNSPLHF
TRBV5-1,TRBJ2-1,CASSFWTSGGSTYYNEQFF
TRBV5-1,TRBJ1-4,CASSLGSSIRGEKLFF